This TCR beta chain originates from a study of early T cells in non-severe SARS-CoV-2 infection. Study in general: RNA in bulk from unsorted whole blood was sequenced, and chains were unpaired.

Individual cDNA molecules were tagged with unique molecular identifiers. TCRdb reanalysed the 5' RACE reads using MiXCR and keeps one entry per CDR3 protein. The profile shows fewer than 50,000 distinct CDR3 sequences, 9% to 15% of them singletons. This clonotype came up many times. Trimming removed 1 base from V and 6 bases from J, with 6 bases in between. The CDR3 contains 12 residues. From germline, CDR1 is LGHDT and CDR2 YNNKEL (reference sequence). The sequencing sample was made of whole blood. The TCR sequence derives from an adult who was a healthcare worker with PCR-confirmed SARS-CoV-2 infection or an uninfected control (not recorded which). This rearrangement joins TRBV3-1 to TRBJ2-5, with D unresolved. The CDR3 sequence: CASSQVKKTQYF. The CDR3 DNA sequence: TGTGCCAGCAGCCAAGTAAAAAAGACCCAGTACTTC.